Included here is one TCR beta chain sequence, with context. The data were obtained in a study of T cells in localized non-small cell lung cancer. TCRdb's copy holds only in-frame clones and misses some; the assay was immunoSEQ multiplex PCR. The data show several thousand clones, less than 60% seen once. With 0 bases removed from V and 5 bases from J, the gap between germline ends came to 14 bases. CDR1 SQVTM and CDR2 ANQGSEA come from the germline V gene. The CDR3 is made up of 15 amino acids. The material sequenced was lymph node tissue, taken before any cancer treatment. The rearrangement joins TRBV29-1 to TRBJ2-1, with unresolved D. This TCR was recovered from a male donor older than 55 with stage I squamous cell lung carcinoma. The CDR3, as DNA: TGCAGCGTTGAAGATCCCATAGGGATCGACAATGAGCAGTTCTTC. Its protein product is CSVEDPIGIDNEQFF.